The text below deals with one T cell receptor (beta chain). It was with unique molecular identifiers that the TCRbeta library was prepared. TCRdb passed the PCR reads through MiXCR, listing each CDR3 protein once. The sample consists of 350,000 to 400,000 distinct CDR3 sequences, around 21% of them appearing once. The CDR3 runs to 15 residues. Germline V lookup: CDR1 SGDLS, CDR2 YYNGEE. V was clipped by 0 bases and J by 3 bases; unmatched bases: 5. These data originate in a study of T-cell reconstitution after alpha-beta-depleted transplantation in children. The specimen was PBMCs from the stem cell graft donor, collected from the stem cell graft. The sequence came from a human donor who donated a stem cell graft to a child with acute myeloid leukemia. The chain joins TRBV9 to TRBJ2-7, with 8 nucleotides matching TRBD1. CDR3 DNA: TGTGCCAGCAGCGTAGCAGGACAGGGCCGCTACGAGCAGTACTTC. Its protein is CASSVAGQGRYEQYF.